The text below deals with one T cell receptor beta chain. Its antigen is currently unknown. This sample is drawn from a study of T cells after yellow fever vaccination. Template-switching 5'RACE yielded the TCR cDNA; a universal primer site and UMIs were added in the process. TCRdb recomputed calls from the 5' RACE reads with MiXCR, one row per CDR3 protein. The sample lists approximately 450,000 distinct CDR3 sequences, around 20% occurring once. Points from the study as a whole: A large majority of primary-vaccination clones showed up again after the booster (96% CD4, roughly 88% CD8).

Unmatched junction bases numbered 8, after V lost 5 bases and J lost 2 bases. CDR1 and CDR2 (germline): SGHNT, YENEEA. The CDR3 consists of 16 residues. The sequence was obtained from a man aged 18 to 35 who received the YFV17D yellow fever vaccine. The sequencing here drew on PBMCs, taken before the yellow fever booster vaccination. The J gene is TRBJ2-3, the V gene TRBV11-3, with TRBD1 identical over 9 bases. In DNA, the CDR3 is TGTGCCAGCAGCGGGGGGGACAGGGACTTCACAGATACGCAGTATTTT. Translation gives CASSGGDRDFTDTQYF.